This T cell receptor (beta chain) was captured by sequencing in a study of PD-1 blockade in classical Hodgkin lymphoma. Whole-study results and caveats: Patients starting nivolumab less than 1 year after ASCT had lower diversity and were excluded from later analyses.

The V gene's germline CDR1 is SNHLY and CDR2 FYNNEI. The V end lost 7 bases, the J end lost 1 base, and 7 bases lay between the germline ends. The CDR3 consists of 13 residues. The repertoire was sequenced with immunoSEQ multiplex PCR; TCRdb's copy has only in-frame clones and lacks some. The sample carries tens of thousands of clones, around 90% recorded once. Time point defined: cycle 4 day 1 (C4D1), after five to seven weeks of nivolumab. Every patient experienced relapse after autologous stem cell transplantation, and brentuximab vedotin exposure varied. Comment on this clone: Its matching antigen is unknown.

The chain couples TRBV2 to TRBJ2-2, with D unclear. This clonotype was obtained from a human donor with classical Hodgkin lymphoma. The source material was peripheral blood mononuclear cells (PBMCs), sampled before the fourth cycle of nivolumab. Here the CDR3 DNA reads TGTGCCAGCAAGCAGGTGAACACCGGGGAGCTGTTTTTT. Translation: CASKQVNTGELFF.